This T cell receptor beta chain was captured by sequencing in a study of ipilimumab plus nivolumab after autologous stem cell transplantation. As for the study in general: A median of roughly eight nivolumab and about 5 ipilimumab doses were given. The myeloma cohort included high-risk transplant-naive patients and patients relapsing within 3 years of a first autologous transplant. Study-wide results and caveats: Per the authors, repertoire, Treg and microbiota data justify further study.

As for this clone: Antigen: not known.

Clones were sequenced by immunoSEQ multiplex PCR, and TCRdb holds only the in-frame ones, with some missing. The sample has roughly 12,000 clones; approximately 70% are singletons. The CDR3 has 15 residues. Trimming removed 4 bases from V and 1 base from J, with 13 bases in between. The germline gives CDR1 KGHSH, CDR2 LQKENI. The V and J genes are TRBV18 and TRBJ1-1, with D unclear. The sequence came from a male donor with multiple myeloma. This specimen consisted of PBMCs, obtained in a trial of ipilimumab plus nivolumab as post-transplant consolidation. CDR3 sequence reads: CASSQMNGKNTEAFF. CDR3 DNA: TGTGCCAGCTCACAGATGAATGGAAAGAACACTGAAGCTTTCTTT.